This T cell receptor (beta chain) was sequenced for a study of T cell repertoires in cytomegalovirus infection. The CDR3 has 13 residues. Germline values: CDR1 MGHDK, CDR2 SYGVNS. The V and J ends lost 2 bases and 3 bases respectively, with 7 bases between them. In its sample, this clonotype was seen many times. MiXCR, run by TCRdb on the reads, gives a single entry per CDR3 protein. The sample contains 210,000 or so distinct CDR3 sequences, roughly 6.5% of which appear only once. The receptor's source is a human donor in good health (CMV status not recorded). Some clones in this sample may be carry-over from other donors' samples. The J gene is TRBJ1-2, the V gene TRBV25-1; the D gene is possibly TRBD1 (5 bases). Sequencing input: PBMCs. The CDR3 DNA reads as TGTGCCAGCAGTGAAGGGGCTTACTATGGCTACACCTTC. It codes for CASSEGAYYGYTF.